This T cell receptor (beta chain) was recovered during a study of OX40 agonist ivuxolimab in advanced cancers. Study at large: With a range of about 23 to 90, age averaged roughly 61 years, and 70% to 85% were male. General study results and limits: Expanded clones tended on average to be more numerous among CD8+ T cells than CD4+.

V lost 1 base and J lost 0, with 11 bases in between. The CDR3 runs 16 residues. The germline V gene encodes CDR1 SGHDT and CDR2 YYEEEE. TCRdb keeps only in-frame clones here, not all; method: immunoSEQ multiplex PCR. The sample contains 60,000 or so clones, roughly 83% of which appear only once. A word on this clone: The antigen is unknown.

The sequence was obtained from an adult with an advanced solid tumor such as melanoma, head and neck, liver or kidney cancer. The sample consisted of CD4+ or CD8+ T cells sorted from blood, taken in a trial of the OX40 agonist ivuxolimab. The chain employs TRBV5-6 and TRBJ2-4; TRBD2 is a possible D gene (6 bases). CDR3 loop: CASSLRWGVAKNIQYF. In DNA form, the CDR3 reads TGTGCCAGCAGCTTGCGGTGGGGGGTAGCCAAAAACATTCAGTACTTC.